A single sample is the source of the 20 T cell receptor beta chains below, sequenced in a study of T cell repertoires in cytomegalovirus infection. TCRdb passed the reads through MiXCR, listing each CDR3 protein once. There are approximately 500,000 distinct CDR3 sequences in the sample; about 15% occur only once, and 20% to 30% lies in the top ten. Input material: CD8+ T cells from PBMCs. These receptors all come from a human donor in good health (CMV status not recorded). Some clones in this sample may be carry-over from other donors' samples.

This clonotype was seen at least ten times. This chain uses TRBV7-9 with TRBJ1-3, with D unclear. Trimming left V 5 bases short and J 0 bases short, with 5 bases between. CDR1 and CDR2 from the germline V gene are SEHNR and FQNEAQ (reference sequence). The CDR3 sequence is 13 residues long. CDR3 sequence (DNA): TGTGCCAGCAGCCCGGACTCTGGAAACACCATATATTTT. Its translation is CASSPDSGNTIYF.

The rearrangement joins TRBV28 to TRBJ2-3; 10 bases agree with TRBD2. CDR1 MDHEN and CDR2 SYDVKM come from the germline V gene. Trimming at V came to 5 bases and at J to 2 bases, leaving 19 bases not matched to a gene. The CDR3 runs to 20 residues. CDR3 nucleotide sequence: TGTGCCAGCAGTGGGATTGACGGGCTAGCGGGAGAAAAATACACAGATACGCAGTATTTT. This translates into CASSGIDGLAGEKYTDTQYF.

In this sample, this clonotype turned up a few times. The chain uses TRBV27 and TRBJ2-7; perhaps TRBD1 as D (6 bases). The V end was cut by 2 bases, the J end by 4 bases, with 9 bases between. The CDR3 covers 13 residues. CDR1 MNHEY and CDR2 SMNVEV come from the germline V gene (reference sequence). Here the CDR3 reads CASSLDGQYEQYF. The CDR3 DNA follows: TGTGCCAGCAGTTTAGATGGACAGTACGAGCAGTACTTC.

This clonotype turned up a few times. This chain joins TRBV5-6 and TRBJ1-6; D is ambiguous. This CDR3 has 16 residues. Trimming shortened V by 0 bases and J by 1 base, and 8 bases separated the two germline ends. Germline CDR1 is SGHDT and CDR2 is YYEEEE. CDR3 nucleotide sequence: TGTGCCAGCAGCTTGGGGGAGATATCCTATAATTCACCCCTCCACTTT. Its translation is CASSLGEISYNSPLHF.

This clonotype has at least ten counts. The rearrangement links TRBV7-9 to TRBJ2-7, with a possible D match to TRBD1 (5 bases). Germline V lookup: CDR1 SEHNR, CDR2 FQNEAQ (reference sequence). The CDR3 runs 14 residues. V shed 6 bases and J shed 2 bases, with 14 bases lying between them. CDR3 in DNA: TGTGCCAGCAGAGCTAGTGACAGCGCCTACGAGCAGTACTTC. Amino acid sequence: CASRASDSAYEQYF.

This clonotype was seen a few times. This chain joins TRBV3-1 and TRBJ2-1; maybe TRBD2 (6 bases). The CDR3 runs to 16 residues. The germline V gene has CDR1 LGHDT and CDR2 YNNKEL (reference sequence). V lost 0 bases and J lost 10, with 19 bases in between. The CDR3 bases are TGTGCCAGCAGCCAAGATAGGCGGGGCGCGTACGGAGAGCAGTTCTTC. It is translated as CASSQDRRGAYGEQFF.

V usage is TRBV20-1 and J usage is TRBJ2-7; D remains unclear. Germline lookup yields CDR1 DFQATT and CDR2 SNEGSKA (reference sequence). The CDR3 runs 12 residues. Between the trimmed V and J ends, which lost 4 bases and 2 bases, there was a span of 9 bases. CDR3 amino acids: CSANWKAYEQYF. CDR3 sequence (DNA): TGCAGTGCTAATTGGAAAGCCTACGAGCAGTACTTC.

V is TRBV7-9 and J is TRBJ2-2; possible D gene TRBD2, 8 bases. The CDR3 is made up of 15 amino acids. Germline V lookup: CDR1 SEHNR, CDR2 FQNEAQ (reference sequence). Trimming left V 5 bases short and J 4 bases short, with 14 bases between. CDR3 sequence: CASSPREGATGELFF. The CDR3 DNA follows: TGTGCCAGCAGCCCTCGGGAGGGGGCCACCGGGGAGCTGTTTTTT.

This clonotype was seen a few times. The J gene is TRBJ1-2, the V gene TRBV6-5; 11 bases are a match to TRBD1. The ends lost 5 bases at V and 5 bases at J; junction bases unmatched: 7. From germline, CDR1 is MNHEY and CDR2 SVGAGI. The CDR3 spans 15 residues. CDR3 loop: CASSIRDRGRYGYTF. Here the CDR3 DNA reads TGTGCCAGCAGTATCCGGGACAGGGGGAGGTATGGCTACACCTTC.

In regard to this clonotype: It may be a read error: a sequence one base away is much more abundant. The genes are TRBV4-2 and TRBJ2-5; 13 nucleotides match TRBD2. The CDR3 sequence is 14 residues long. V lost 5 bases and J lost 5; bases outside the gene matches: 2. CDR1 LGHNA and CDR2 YNFKEQ come from the germline V gene. CDR3 sequence (DNA): TGTGCCAGCAGCGGGACTAGCGGGACTGAGACCCAGTACTTC. It yields the protein CASSGTSGTETQYF.

This clonotype was observed a few times. Being one base from a much bigger clone, this may be a read error. This chain links TRBV7-9 with TRBJ2-1, with 11 bases aligning to TRBD2. V shed 5 bases, J shed 0 bases, and the junction held 3 bases outside the gene matches. CDR3 length: 16 amino acids. Germline CDR1 reads SEHNR; CDR2 reads FQNEAQ (reference sequence). In DNA form, the CDR3 reads TGTGCCAGCAGCCACACTAGCGGGAGCTCCTACAATGAGCAGTTCTTC. Protein sequence: CASSHTSGSSYNEQFF.

This clonotype was recorded many times. V is TRBV6-5 and J is TRBJ2-1; D call uncertain. V was trimmed by 0 bases and J by 3 bases, leaving 18 bases between them. Per the germline V gene, CDR1 is MNHEY and CDR2 is SVGAGI. The length of the CDR3 is 18 residues. CDR3 DNA: TGTGCCAGCAGTTACTCGAAAGGCCCGGTCCTAAGCTACAATGAGCAGTTCTTC. Translating it yields CASSYSKGPVLSYNEQFF.

At least ten counts were recorded for this clonotype. The chain couples TRBV7-6 to TRBJ1-2; TRBD1 matches at 9 bases. CDR1 and CDR2 from the germline V gene are SGHVS and FNYEAQ. V was clipped by 3 bases and J by 8 bases; unmatched bases: 7. There are 14 residues in the CDR3. The CDR3 spells CASSLGTGKAGYTF. In nucleotides, the CDR3 is TGTGCCAGCAGCTTGGGGACAGGGAAGGCGGGCTACACCTTC.

This clonotype occurred a few times. The CDR3 DNA sequence: TGTGCCAGCAGCACCAGAGGCGTGGGACAGTTGGGAGCCGGGGAGCTGTTTTTT. Translated, it gives CASSTRGVGQLGAGELFF. The chain carries TRBV9 and TRBJ2-2, with 7 bases matching TRBD1. Unmatched junction bases numbered 18, after V lost 4 bases and J lost 6 bases. CDR1 is SGDLS, CDR2 YYNGEE, per germline. The CDR3 loop spans 18 amino acids. The full variable domain, its missing parts supplied by reference TRBV9 and TRBJ2-2, is DSGVTQTPKHLITATGQRVTLRCSPRSGDLSVYWYQQSLDQGLQFLIQYYNGEERAKGNILERFSAQQFPDLHSELNLSSLELGDSALYFCASSTRGVGQLGAGELFFGEGSRLTVL.

This clonotype turned up a few times. This sequence joins TRBV6-6 and TRBJ1-2, with D maybe TRBD1 (6 bases). The V end was cut by 2 bases, the J end by 3 bases, with 10 bases between. The length of the CDR3 is 14 residues. Germline V gene lookup returns CDR1 MNHNY and CDR2 SVGAGI (reference sequence). In nucleotides, the CDR3 is TGTGCCAGCAGTTACGGGGGCTTTGACTATGGCTACACCTTC. This encodes CASSYGGFDYGYTF.

There are a few counts of this clonotype. The chain is built from TRBV27 and TRBJ2-3; 7 nucleotides align to TRBD2. Trimming at V came to 5 bases and at J to 2 bases, leaving 10 bases not matched to a gene. This CDR3 is 16 amino acids long. Germline CDR1 MNHEY, CDR2 SMNVEV (reference sequence). CDR3 nucleotide sequence: TGTGCCAGCAGTCTCTCAGCGGGACGCTTCACAGATACGCAGTATTTT. Its protein is CASSLSAGRFTDTQYF.

V usage is TRBV9 and J usage is TRBJ1-1, with 8 nucleotides matching TRBD1. Germline CDR1 is SGDLS and CDR2 is YYNGEE. The CDR3 is 16 amino acids. V lost 4 bases and J lost 4; bases outside the gene matches: 12. Here the CDR3 reads CASSLDQGAVITEAFF. The CDR3 bases are TGTGCCAGCAGCTTAGATCAGGGGGCCGTCATCACTGAAGCTTTCTTT.

This chain uses TRBV6-5 with TRBJ2-3, with 7 bases fitting TRBD1. V gave up 1 base and J gave up 0 bases; unmatched junction bases: 1. Germline values: CDR1 MNHEY, CDR2 SVGAGI. This CDR3 is built from 15 residues. Written as DNA, the CDR3 is TGTGCCAGCAGTTACTTGGGACAGAGCACAGATACGCAGTATTTT. Protein sequence: CASSYLGQSTDTQYF.

This clonotype was counted many times. V gene TRBV27 combines with J gene TRBJ2-7; a weak D match, TRBD2 (5 bases). Trimming cost V 6 bases and J 2 bases, with 11 bases left between them. Germline V lookup: CDR1 MNHEY, CDR2 SMNVEV (reference sequence). The CDR3 runs to 13 residues. CDR3: CASSLTGAYEQYF. The CDR3 DNA reads as TGTGCCAGCAGCTTAACCGGGGCCTACGAGCAGTACTTC.

This clonotype was observed many times. The chain carries TRBV7-9 and TRBJ2-5; 16 nucleotides agree with TRBD2. Germline V lookup: CDR1 SEHNR, CDR2 FQNEAQ (reference sequence). There are 16 residues in the CDR3. Unmatched junction bases numbered 5, after V lost 6 bases and J lost 4 bases. The CDR3 spells CASSWGLAGGPETQYF. CDR3 nucleotides: TGTGCCAGCAGTTGGGGACTAGCGGGAGGGCCAGAGACCCAGTACTTC.